This T cell receptor (beta chain) was sequenced in a study of regulatory T cells in long-lasting Graves disease. Between the trimmed V and J ends, which lost 5 bases and 1 base, there was a span of 20 bases. The CDR3 loop spans 17 amino acids. Construction of TCR beta libraries relied on iRepertoire HTBI primers and on Arm-PCR targeting CDR3 regions. MiXCR, applied by TCRdb to the multiplex PCR reads, yields one record per CDR3 protein. Here the sample spans about 450,000 distinct CDR3 sequences, approximately 16% being singletons. Time point defined: newly diagnosed GD, antithyroid drugs for less than 3 months. Extracted RNA from PBMCs served as the source of the TCR library. This clonotype was seen many times. These records were also assigned to another study, of T cells in Graves' hyperthyroidism and ophthalmopathy.

The sequences come from peripheral blood mononuclear cells (PBMCs), collected at new diagnosis, from a patient treated with antithyroid drugs. The genes are TRBV12-3 or TRBV12-4 and TRBJ1-1, with D unresolved. The TCR originated in a woman in her 30s with Graves disease. Here the CDR3 reads CASSQSPDRGSNTEAFF. CDR3 bases: TGTGCCAGCAGTCAAAGTCCGGACCGCGGTTCGAACACTGAAGCTTTCTTT.